This T cell receptor beta chain was identified in a study of cytomegalovirus exposure and HLA in healthy donors. With respect to this clone: The antigen remains unidentified.

Here immunoSEQ multiplex PCR was the method, and the copy in TCRdb shows in-frame clones only, minus some. This table has about 120,000 clones, over 85% appearing once. The CDR3 is 14 residues long. Germline V lookup: CDR1 LGHNA, CDR2 YNFKEQ. V lost 4 bases, J lost 7 bases, and 14 bases lay in between. Findings and caveats of the study: Reportedly, cytomegalovirus status was diagnosed with high sensitivity and specificity.

The chain has TRBV4-2 and TRBJ1-5; weak D call: TRBD1 (6 bases). The specimen sequenced was PBMCs. The sequence was collected from a woman younger than 30 in good health and CMV-seronegative. The CDR3 sequence: CASSPQLGAQPQHF. Here the CDR3 DNA reads TGTGCCAGCAGCCCGCAACTGGGGGCACAGCCCCAGCATTTT.